The table lists the clone carrying this TCR beta chain with many counts. These data come from a study of T-cell reconstitution after alpha-beta-depleted transplantation in children. Unique molecular identifiers tagged the TCRbeta library. TCRdb redid the calling of the PCR reads with MiXCR, one entry per CDR3 protein. Here the sample spans 280,000 or so distinct CDR3 sequences, more than 9% being singletons. The CDR3 is made up of 16 amino acids. V shed 5 bases, J shed 0 bases, and the junction held 8 bases outside the gene matches. The clonotype comes from a male patient aged 2-15 years who had a stem cell transplant for chronic granulomatous disease, so the T cells may come from the graft donor. The chain is built from TRBV12-3 or TRBV12-4 and TRBJ2-3; 7 nucleotides match TRBD1. Specimen: peripheral blood, collected 180 days after TCRalphabeta/CD19-depleted stem cell transplant. In nucleotides, the CDR3 is TGTGCCAGCAGTCCTCGGACAGGACATAGCACAGATACGCAGTATTTT. Translated: CASSPRTGHSTDTQYF.